Listed here are 26 T cell receptor beta chains from one sample, sequenced in a study of PD-L1 blockade in urothelial cancer. Assay used: immunoSEQ multiplex PCR; TCRdb lists only in-frame clones, some missing. The sample yields 85,000 to 90,000 clones, about 89% seen once. Time point noted: pretreatment peripheral blood. The sequenced sample was PBMCs, obtained around atezolizumab (anti-PD-L1) treatment. Receptor source: a woman aged 80 or older with urothelial cancer.

The chain couples TRBV7-9 to TRBJ2-2; tentatively, D is TRBD2 (5 bases). The germline V gene encodes CDR1 SEHNR and CDR2 FQNEAQ (reference sequence). This CDR3 is 15 amino acids long. Trimming stripped 5 bases from V and 5 bases from J, with 15 bases between. The CDR3 protein is CASSLTPGVTGELFF. DNA for the CDR3: TGTGCCAGCAGCCTCACTCCCGGGGTTACCGGGGAGCTGTTTTTT.

This clone was counted between two and nine times. V is TRBV28 and J is TRBJ1-1; tentative D call: TRBD1 (6 bases). The germline V and J ends were trimmed by 7 bases and 3 bases, with 15 bases remaining between them. CDR3 length equals 14 residues. Per germline, CDR1 MDHEN and CDR2 SYDVKM. The CDR3 sequence: CASIPRGGYTEAFF. The CDR3 nucleotides read TGTGCCAGCATACCCAGGGGAGGGTACACTGAAGCTTTCTTT.

The chain recombines TRBV6-6 with TRBJ1-5; 7 positions match TRBD1. Germline CDR1 and CDR2: MNHNY and SVGAGI (reference sequence). The CDR3 length is 13 residues. The junction had 2 bases not matched to a gene; V was cut back by 5 bases and J by 4 bases. CDR3 amino acids: CASSQQGNQPQHF. In DNA, the CDR3 is TGTGCCAGCAGTCAACAGGGGAATCAGCCCCAGCATTTT.

This clone was observed a single time. V usage is TRBV19 and J usage is TRBJ1-2, with D hard to call. With 4 bases removed from V and 4 bases from J, the gap between germline ends came to 19 bases. The CDR3 is 16 amino acids. Germline CDR1 and CDR2: LNHDA and SQIVND (reference sequence). Here the CDR3 reads CASSTSRTPRGYGYTF. The CDR3 DNA reads TGTGCCAGTAGTACCTCGAGGACGCCCCGGGGCTATGGCTACACCTTC.

The chain is built from TRBV7-9 and TRBJ2-3; 7 positions match TRBD2. Per the germline V gene, CDR1 is SEHNR and CDR2 is FQNEAQ (reference sequence). J gave up 2 bases and V 1 base, and 3 bases lay outside the gene matches. The CDR3 has 15 amino acids. CDR3 nucleotides: TGTGCCAGCAGCTTAGGTAGCGGGCTCACAGATACGCAGTATTTT. Translating gives CASSLGSGLTDTQYF. Drawing the rest from reference TRBV7-9 and TRBJ2-3, the complete variable domain is DTGVSQNPRHKITKRGQNVTFRCDPISEHNRLYWYRQTLGQGPEFLTYFQNEAQLEKSRLLSDRFSAERPKGSFSTLEIQRTEQGDSAMYLCASSLGSGLTDTQYFGPGTRLTVL.

This sequence joins TRBV29-1 and TRBJ2-7; TRBD2 agrees at 9 bases. Losses at the gene ends were 6 bases for V and 4 bases for J; bases not matched to a gene: 7. From germline, CDR1 is SQVTM and CDR2 ANQGSEA. This CDR3 region has 13 residues. The CDR3 sequence: CSVGAGGGYEQYF. CDR3 coding DNA: TGCAGCGTGGGAGCGGGAGGAGGGTACGAGCAGTACTTC.

V usage is TRBV7-2 and J usage is TRBJ2-4, with 10 nucleotides matching TRBD1. Trimming cost V 3 bases and J 5 bases; bases outside gene matches: 7. The V gene's germline CDR1 is SGHTA and CDR2 FQGNSA. This CDR3 contains 16 residues. As DNA, the CDR3 is TGTGCCAGCAGCTTGGCCGGGACAGGGGTCCAAAACATTCAGTACTTC. Protein sequence: CASSLAGTGVQNIQYF. Together with reference TRBV7-2 and TRBJ2-4, the CDR3 gives the full variable domain: GAGVSQSPSNKVTEKGKDVELRCDPISGHTALYWYRQSLGQGLEFLIYFQGNSAPDKSGLPSDRFSAERTGGSVSTLTIQRTQQEDSAVYLCASSLAGTGVQNIQYFGAGTRLSVL.

CDR3 residues: CASSSDRGDTIYF. The CDR3 DNA follows: TGTGCCAGCAGCTCTGACAGGGGGGACACCATATATTTT. The V and J genes are TRBV9 and TRBJ1-3; 9 bases are a match to TRBD1. Germline V CDR1 and CDR2: SGDLS, YYNGEE. Trimming at V came to 4 bases and at J to 8 bases, leaving 4 bases not matched to a gene. The CDR3 covers 13 residues.

J is TRBJ1-1 and V is TRBV28; maybe TRBD1 (6 bases). The V end was cut by 2 bases, the J end by 8 bases, with 18 bases between. This CDR3 has 15 residues. Germline V gene sequence: CDR1 MDHEN, CDR2 SYDVKM. CDR3 residues: CASSLGSRQAIEAFF. In DNA form, the CDR3 reads TGTGCCAGCAGTTTAGGATCCCGACAGGCCATAGAAGCTTTCTTT. The whole variable domain, filled in from reference TRBV28 and TRBJ1-1, reads DVKVTQSSRYLVKRTGEKVFLECVQDMDHENMFWYRQDPGLGLRLIYFSYDVKMKEKGDIPEGYSVSREKKERFSLILESASTNQTSMYLCASSLGSRQAIEAFFGQGTRLTVV.

The chain carries TRBV5-6 and TRBJ2-3, with D perhaps matching TRBD2 (6 bases). CDR1 and CDR2 (germline): SGHDT, YYEEEE. The germline V and J ends were trimmed by 4 bases and 6 bases, with 15 bases remaining between them. The CDR3 is 14 residues long. CDR3: CASSLRDFTDTQYF. The CDR3 nucleotides read TGTGCCAGCAGCCTTAGGGACTTTACGGATACGCAGTATTTT.

This clone has only one observation. J is TRBJ2-7 and V is TRBV4-1, with D perhaps matching TRBD1 (6 bases). The CDR3 consists of 15 residues. Germline CDR1 MGHRA, CDR2 YSYEKL. V lost 4 bases to trimming and J lost 2 bases, with 15 bases between them. CDR3 in amino acids: CASSLRDKGTYEQYF. In DNA, the CDR3 is TGCGCCAGCAGCCTCCGGGACAAAGGAACCTACGAGCAGTACTTC.

The chain links TRBV28 to TRBJ2-2; possibly TRBD2 for D (5 bases). The V end lost 7 bases, the J end lost 0 bases, and 9 bases lay between the germline ends. Germline loops: CDR1 MDHEN, CDR2 SYDVKM. The length of the CDR3 is 14 residues. CDR3 DNA sequence: TGTGCCAGCACTCGGGGAGCGAACACCGGGGAGCTGTTTTTT. The encoded protein is CASTRGANTGELFF.

The chain employs TRBV15 and TRBJ2-1; TRBD2 aligns across 8 bases. This CDR3 has 15 amino acids. CDR1 LNHNV and CDR2 YYDKDF come from the germline V gene (reference sequence). Trimming removed 2 bases from V and 2 bases from J; junction bases left unmatched: 2. The chain's CDR3 is CATSRLGLAYNEQFF. As DNA, the CDR3 is TGTGCCACCAGCAGACTGGGACTAGCCTACAATGAGCAGTTCTTC.

The CDR3 DNA is TGCGCCAGCAGCCCAAGGCCGGACAGGGTTAACTACGAGCAGTACTTC. This encodes CASSPRPDRVNYEQYF. This chain uses TRBV5-1 with TRBJ2-7; TRBD1 aligns across 8 bases. Germline lookup yields CDR1 SGHRS and CDR2 YFSETQ. This CDR3 spans 16 amino acids. With V trimmed by 4 bases and J by 3 bases, 12 bases remained unmatched. Using reference TRBV5-1 and TRBJ2-7 for the parts outside the CDR3, the full variable domain is KAGVTQTPRYLIKTRGQQVTLSCSPISGHRSVSWYQQTPGQGLQFLFEYFSETQRNKGNFPGRFSGRQFSNSRSEMNVSTLELGDSALYLCASSPRPDRVNYEQYFGPGTRLTVT.

The genes are TRBV27 and TRBJ2-7; 10 positions agree with TRBD1. There are 14 residues in the CDR3. Per the germline V gene, CDR1 is MNHEY and CDR2 is SMNVEV (reference sequence). The ends lost 5 bases at V and 7 bases at J; junction bases unmatched: 8. The CDR3 coding sequence is TGTGCCAGCAGTACCGGGACAGGGGCTAGTGAGCAGTACTTC. This encodes CASSTGTGASEQYF.

The CDR3 here is CASTTGTGVNTEAFF. In DNA, the CDR3 is TGTGCCAGTACCACCGGGACTGGTGTGAACACTGAAGCTTTCTTT. The V call is TRBV19, the J call TRBJ1-1; weak D call: TRBD1 (5 bases). CDR3 size: 15 residues. In germline, CDR1 is LNHDA, CDR2 SQIVND (reference sequence). V was clipped by 7 bases and J by 0 bases, with 15 bases between them. Full variable domain (outside the CDR3, taken from reference TRBV19 and TRBJ1-1): DGGITQSPKYLFRKEGQNVTLSCEQNLNHDAMYWYRQDPGQGLRLIYYSQIVNDFQKGDIAEGYSVSREKKESFPLTVTSAQKNPTAFYLCASTTGTGVNTEAFFGQGTRLTVV.

The chain employs TRBV5-6 and TRBJ1-1, with D hard to call. Germline CDR1 is SGHDT and CDR2 is YYEEEE. The germline V and J ends were trimmed by 4 bases and 0 bases, with 10 bases remaining between them. This CDR3 contains 14 residues. CDR3 amino acids: CASSPEGLNTEAFF. As DNA, the CDR3 is TGTGCCAGCAGCCCGGAGGGTTTGAACACTGAAGCTTTCTTT.

The chain links TRBV10-3 to TRBJ2-1, with 11 bases matching TRBD2. Germline trimming cut 6 bases from V and 3 bases from J; bases unmatched to any gene: 22. CDR1 is ENHRY, CDR2 SYGVKD, per germline. The CDR3 contains 21 residues. CDR3 nucleotides: TGTGCCATCAGCTCACTTGCCGGGGGAGGTAGCGGGAGGGCAGGCTACAATGAGCAGTTCTTC. Encoded protein: CAISSLAGGGSGRAGYNEQFF.

The gene calls are TRBV11-3 and TRBJ2-1; TRBD2 matches at 10 bases. Germline V gene sequence: CDR1 SGHNT, CDR2 YENEEA. The junction had 5 bases not matched to a gene; V was cut back by 8 bases and J by 7 bases. The CDR3 sequence is 13 residues long. CDR3 DNA: TGTGCCAGCGGTAGCGGGAGGTCTAATGAGCAGTTCTTC. Its protein is CASGSGRSNEQFF.

V is TRBV27 and J is TRBJ1-4; possibly TRBD1 for D (6 bases). Germline lookup yields CDR1 MNHEY and CDR2 SMNVEV (reference sequence). Trimming stripped 5 bases from V and 0 bases from J, with 16 bases between. CDR3 length equals 17 residues. CDR3 residues: CASSPLWGRATNEKLFF. The CDR3 DNA is TGTGCCAGCAGTCCCCTATGGGGGCGTGCAACTAATGAAAAACTGTTTTTT.

This clone appeared once. The rearrangement uses TRBV2 and TRBJ2-7; 11 bases line up with TRBD2. The CDR3 consists of 16 residues. The germline V gene encodes CDR1 SNHLY and CDR2 FYNNEI. J gave up 0 bases and V 9 bases, and 10 bases lay outside the gene matches. The CDR3 DNA sequence: TGTGCCAGACAAAATTTACTAGCGGGAGCCTCCTACGAGCAGTACTTC. It translates to CARQNLLAGASYEQYF.

This clone was observed a handful of times. The chain combines TRBV30 with TRBJ2-7, with unresolved D. Germline CDR1 and CDR2: GTSNPN and SVGIG (reference sequence). V was shortened by 0 bases and J by 1 base, with 16 bases between the two germline ends. CDR3 length: 16 amino acids. CDR3 coding DNA: TGTGCCTGGAGTGTATCACCGACCAGGATATCCTACGAGCAGTACTTC. This sequence encodes CAWSVSPTRISYEQYF.

The rearrangement joins TRBV11-3 to TRBJ2-3, with D hard to call. CDR1 and CDR2 from the germline V gene are SGHNT and YENEEA. V shed 1 base and J shed 0 bases, with 8 bases lying between them. This CDR3 spans 15 amino acids. The CDR3: CASSLGVSSTDTQYF. The CDR3 DNA reads as TGTGCCAGCAGCTTAGGTGTATCTAGCACAGATACGCAGTATTTT. Looking up the rest from reference TRBV11-3 and TRBJ2-3 gives the full variable domain: EAGVVQSPRYKIIEKKQPVAFWCNPISGHNTLYWYLQNLGQGPELLIRYENEEAVDDSQLPKDRFSAERLKGVDSTLKIQPAELGDSAVYLCASSLGVSSTDTQYFGPGTRLTVL.

CDR3 bases: TGTGCCAGCAGTCCGTACTTTACCGGGGAGCTGTTTTTT. Its translation is CASSPYFTGELFF. The chain couples TRBV27 to TRBJ2-2; no clear D gene. V lost 5 bases to trimming and J lost 5 bases, with 9 bases between them. The CDR3 length is 13 residues. In germline, CDR1 is MNHEY, CDR2 SMNVEV (reference sequence).

This clone has only a few counts. The rearrangement joins TRBV10-3 to TRBJ1-2; D unclear. The length of the CDR3 is 14 residues. Trimming took 6 bases from V and 1 from J, leaving 12 bases between them. Germline CDR1 ENHRY, CDR2 SYGVKD. CDR3 nucleotide sequence: TGTGCCATCAGGACTGAAAACCTTAACTATGGCTACACCTTC. This encodes CAIRTENLNYGYTF.

The chain couples TRBV4-1 to TRBJ1-2, with D tentatively TRBD1 (5 bases). Per the germline V gene, CDR1 is MGHRA and CDR2 is YSYEKL. The CDR3 is made up of 18 amino acids. V was pared by 0 bases and J by 3 bases, with 20 bases between. The CDR3 is CASSQDRSRGDVDYGYTF. In DNA form, the CDR3 reads TGCGCCAGCAGCCAAGATCGTTCGCGGGGGGACGTCGACTATGGCTACACCTTC.